The clone carrying this T cell receptor beta chain has more than one count but fewer than ten. This sample is part of a study of blood T cell repertoires in COVID-19. The wider study: Donors in the United States, Italy and Spain gave samples during acute or convalescent COVID-19.

This CDR3 region has 16 residues. The germline V and J ends were trimmed by 2 bases and 1 base, with 14 bases remaining between them. Germline V gives CDR1 MNHEY, CDR2 SMNVEV (reference sequence). How the authors handled the data: Nucleated cell counts were estimated from reference gene primer amplification. Only in-frame clones appear in the TCRdb table, and some are missing; sequencing was by immunoSEQ multiplex PCR. Clone size and V and J calls were adopted from that table, with D and trimming inferred from the DNA. The table records 200,000 to 300,000 clones, about four fifths of them present only once.

V gene TRBV27 combines with J gene TRBJ1-2; D ambiguous. This receptor was obtained from a man between 50 and 59 years old with acute or convalescent COVID-19. The sequenced material came from peripheral blood. The CDR3 DNA reads TGTGCCAGCAGTTTAGACTCCGGCACTATTAACTATGGCTACACCTTC. Protein sequence: CASSLDSGTINYGYTF.